This T cell receptor (beta chain) was recovered during a study of vaccination and CD4 T cells after COVID-19. Turning to the study itself: Investigators stimulated cells with overlapping spike peptides drawn from SARS-CoV-2, HCoV-NL63, HCoV-OC43 and HCoV-229E. Control cultures were given a CEFX pool, an HIV-1 Nef pool, or no peptide. Study observations and caveats: 304 of 307 vaccine-specific clones from convalescent patients were spike mono-reactive.

Comments on this clonotype: Antigen specificity is unknown.

As for treatment: approximately 9-day PBMC culture with coronavirus spike peptide pools or control peptides (ViraFEST assay). Deletions cut 0 bases from V and 5 bases from J, with 13 bases between. The CDR3 extends over 15 amino acids. At the Johns Hopkins FTIC core, DNA taken from cultured CD4+ T cells was sequenced by way of the Oncomine TCR Beta short-read assay. It was cultured CD4+ T cells from which genomic DNA was extracted. MiXCR, applied by TCRdb to the PCR reads, yields one record per CDR3 protein. The sample gives under 20,000 distinct CDR3 sequences, approximately 40% of which show up once; 9% is in the top ten.

The chain joins TRBV12-3 or TRBV12-4 to TRBJ2-5; possibly TRBD1 for D (5 bases). The sequencing used CD4+ T cells from blood, cultured in vitro, collected after SARS-CoV-2 vaccination. The receptor was derived from a human donor who had recovered from COVID-19. CDR3 sequence reads: CASSLAAGWVETQYF. The CDR3 region has the DNA TGTGCCAGCAGTTTAGCCGCAGGGTGGGTGGAGACCCAGTACTTC.